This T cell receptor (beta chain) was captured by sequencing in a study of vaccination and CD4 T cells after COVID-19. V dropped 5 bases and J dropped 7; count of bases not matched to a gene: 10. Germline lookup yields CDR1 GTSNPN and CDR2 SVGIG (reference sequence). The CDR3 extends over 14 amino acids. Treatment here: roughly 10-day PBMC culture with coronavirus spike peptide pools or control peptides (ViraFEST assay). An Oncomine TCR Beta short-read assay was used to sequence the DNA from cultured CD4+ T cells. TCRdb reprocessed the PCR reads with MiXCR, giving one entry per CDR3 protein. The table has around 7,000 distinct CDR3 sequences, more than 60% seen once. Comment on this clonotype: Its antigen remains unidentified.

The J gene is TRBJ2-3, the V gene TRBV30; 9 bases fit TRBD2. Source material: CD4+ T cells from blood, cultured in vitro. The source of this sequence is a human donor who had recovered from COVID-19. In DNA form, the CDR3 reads TGTGCCTGGGGGGTAAGCGGGAGGTCAAATACGCAGTATTTT. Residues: CAWGVSGRSNTQYF.